A single sample gave rise to the 26 T cell receptor beta chains below, sequenced in a study of shared clonotypes between healthy human individuals. Repertoires were generated with immunoSEQ multiplex PCR, while TCRdb's copy carries only in-frame clones and drops some. This sample has about 2.4 million clones, with 93% found just once. The specimen sequenced was naive CD4+ T cells from PBMCs. Stated subset: CD45RA+ positively selected. Receptor source: a man aged 18-30 years in good health. Some clones in this sample may be carry-over from other donors' samples.

The rearrangement uses TRBV5-1 and TRBJ2-3; no definite D call. The germline V gene has CDR1 SGHRS and CDR2 YFSETQ. Trimming removed 4 bases from V and 2 bases from J, with 11 bases in between. The CDR3 totals 14 residues. CDR3 in amino acids: CASSKGQDTDTQYF. The CDR3 bases are TGCGCCAGCAGCAAGGGCCAGGACACAGATACGCAGTATTTT. Based on the CDR3 plus reference TRBV5-1 and TRBJ2-3, the full variable domain is KAGVTQTPRYLIKTRGQQVTLSCSPISGHRSVSWYQQTPGQGLQFLFEYFSETQRNKGNFPGRFSGRQFSNSRSEMNVSTLELGDSALYLCASSKGQDTDTQYFGPGTRLTVL.

The V and J genes are TRBV30 and TRBJ2-3; perhaps TRBD2 as D (6 bases). The V gene lost 0 bases and the J gene lost 6 bases, with 13 bases spanning the gap. CDR3 length equals 14 residues. Germline-derived CDR1 and CDR2 are GTSNPN and SVGIG (reference sequence). The CDR3 coding sequence is TGTGCCTGGAGTGTATCCCTAGCGTGGGATACGCAGTATTTT. This sequence encodes CAWSVSLAWDTQYF.

The V gene is TRBV21-1, the J gene TRBJ2-2; TRBD1, the table's D call, lacks a check against the DNA. TRBV21-1 is a recognized pseudogene. CDR3 length: 17 residues. CDR3 in amino acids: CASSKKARGTATGELFF. The CDR3 nucleotides read TGTGCCAGCAGCAAAAAGGCGAGGGGGACAGCAACCGGGGAGCTGTTTTTT.

The chain carries TRBV27 and TRBJ1-4; D is unresolved. Trimming removed 5 bases at V and 15 bases at J, with 13 bases between. This CDR3 contains 11 residues. Germline V CDR1 and CDR2: MNHEY, SMNVEV (reference sequence). CDR3 nucleotides: TGTGCCAGCAGTGTGGATCGGGAGGTGTTTTTT. Its protein product is CASSVDREVFF.

This clone was observed once. J is TRBJ2-7 and V is TRBV15, with 8 bases fitting TRBD1. The V and J ends lost 2 bases and 2 bases, in that order; junction bases with no gene match: 8. The CDR3 has 16 amino acids. Germline values: CDR1 LNHNV, CDR2 YYDKDF (reference sequence). The CDR3 coding sequence is TGTGCCACCAGCAGATTAGGACAGGGTGACCCCTACGAGCAGTACTTC. Residues: CATSRLGQGDPYEQYF.

The chain joins TRBV6-4 to TRBJ1-1; D is unclear. Germline values: CDR1 MRHNA, CDR2 SNTAGT. The CDR3 is 15 residues long. V dropped 4 bases and J dropped 1 base, with 13 bases sitting between them. The CDR3 DNA is TGTGCCAGCAGTGTTCAACCGGGCTCGAACACTGAAGCTTTCTTT. This codes for CASSVQPGSNTEAFF.

In its sample, this clone was seen a few times. Other DNA sequences in this specimen translate into the identical CDR3. This sequence joins TRBV28 and TRBJ1-4, with D uncertain. Germline V lookup: CDR1 MDHEN, CDR2 SYDVKM. The length of the CDR3 is 10 residues. Trimming took off 4 bases at V and 7 bases at J, with 1 base between the two ends. CDR3 in amino acids: CASSSEKLFF. CDR3 DNA: TGTGCCAGCAGTTCTGAAAAACTGTTTTTT.

This chain links TRBV6-1 with TRBJ2-7, with D hard to call. CDR3 length equals 14 residues. Germline-derived CDR1 and CDR2 are MNHNS and SASEGT. V lost 1 base and J 3 bases, leaving 10 bases between the germline ends. The CDR3 region has the DNA TGTGCCAGCAGTGAAGTACTACAGATCTACGAGCAGTACTTC. Its translation: CASSEVLQIYEQYF.

V gene TRBV25-1 combines with J gene TRBJ2-5; D is uncertain. The J call may be mistaken, given a closer DNA end match to TRBJ2-7. The CDR3 is made up of 15 amino acids. Germline V gene data show CDR1 as MGHDK and CDR2 as SYGVNS. The CDR3 spells CASSAVGTVAYEQYF. CDR3 bases: TGTGCCAGCAGTGCTGTGGGAACAGTTGCCTACGAGCAGTACTTC.

This clone came up a few times. The V call is TRBV19, the J call TRBJ1-1; the match to TRBD1 covers 7 bases. Germline V gene sequence: CDR1 LNHDA, CDR2 SQIVND (reference sequence). The CDR3 sequence is 12 residues long. V dropped 8 bases and J dropped 5; count of bases not matched to a gene: 5. The CDR3 nucleotides read TGTGCCAGTTCCCAGGGGGGAACTGAAGCTTTCTTT. Its translation: CASSQGGTEAFF.

The chain links TRBV10-2 to TRBJ1-5; D unresolved. The CDR3 is made up of 14 amino acids. The ends were cut back, 7 bases at V and 3 bases at J, with 13 bases in the middle. Germline-derived CDR1 and CDR2 are WSHSY and SAAADI. The CDR3, as DNA: TGCGCCAGCAACCCCCGGGGTCTCAATCAGCCCCAGCATTTT. This sequence encodes CASNPRGLNQPQHF.

J is TRBJ1-5 and V is TRBV30; D might be TRBD1 (5 bases). Looked up from germline, CDR1 is GTSNPN and CDR2 is SVGIG (reference sequence). This CDR3 is 14 amino acids long. With 4 bases removed from V and 7 bases from J, the gap between germline ends came to 17 bases. The CDR3 reads CAWNPQGRGQPQHF. As DNA, the CDR3 is TGTGCCTGGAATCCCCAGGGTAGGGGCCAGCCCCAGCATTTT. Full variable domain (rest looked up from reference TRBV30 and TRBJ1-5): SQTIHQWPATLVQPVGSPLSLECTVEGTSNPNLYWYRQAAGRGLQLLFYSVGIGQISSEVPQNLSASRPQDRQFILSSKKLLLSDSGFYLCAWNPQGRGQPQHFGDGTRLSIL.

The DNA for the CDR3 is TGTGCCAGCAGCTTAGGGGACAGACCATATCAGCCCCAGCATTTT. This codes for CASSLGDRPYQPQHF. The V and J genes are TRBV7-2 and TRBJ1-5; 7 nucleotides line up with TRBD1. V was clipped by 1 base and J by 5 bases; unmatched bases: 5. This CDR3 has 15 residues. Germline lookup yields CDR1 SGHTA and CDR2 FQGNSA.

The V call is TRBV27, the J call TRBJ1-3; 9 bases agree with TRBD1. Germline values: CDR1 MNHEY, CDR2 SMNVEV (reference sequence). V was pared by 8 bases and J by 4 bases, with 15 bases of the junction left unmatched. CDR3 length: 17 residues. DNA of the CDR3: TGTGCCAGCGCGGGCACAGGGGGCGCCAAGAGAGGAAACACCATATATTTT. It codes for CASAGTGGAKRGNTIYF.

The chain links TRBV30 to TRBJ1-1; D not resolved. V lost 0 bases and J 3 bases, leaving 8 bases between the germline ends. The CDR3 length is 13 residues. CDR1 is GTSNPN and CDR2 is SVGIG in the germline V gene (reference sequence). In nucleotides, the CDR3 is TGTGCCTGGAGTGTAGACTGGGACACTGAAGCTTTCTTT. This gives the protein CAWSVDWDTEAFF.

V and J are TRBV28 and TRBJ2-1, with TRBD2 matching over 8 bases. Trimming took 7 bases from V and 0 from J; bases not matched to a gene: 11. Germline CDR1 MDHEN, CDR2 SYDVKM. The CDR3 sequence is 17 residues long. The CDR3 loop reads CASTLPKTSGSYNEQFF. DNA for the CDR3: TGTGCCAGCACCCTTCCTAAAACTAGCGGCTCCTACAATGAGCAGTTCTTC.

The gene calls are TRBV19 and TRBJ2-5; either TRBD1 or TRBD2 may fit D (5 bases each). Trimming shortened V by 5 bases and J by 8 bases, and 18 bases separated the two germline ends. Germline V gives CDR1 LNHDA, CDR2 SQIVND (reference sequence). This CDR3 is 14 amino acids long. The CDR3 protein is CASSVRDGAATQYF. CDR3 nucleotide sequence: TGTGCCAGTAGTGTTCGGGACGGCGCGGCAACCCAGTACTTC.

This sequence joins TRBV2 and TRBJ2-7, with 8 bases that match TRBD1. The CDR3 runs to 12 residues. CDR1 and CDR2 from the germline V gene are SNHLY and FYNNEI. Losses at the gene ends were 7 bases for V and 5 bases for J; bases not matched to a gene: 4. The CDR3 region is CASIVTGDEQYF. The CDR3, as DNA: TGTGCCAGCATAGTGACAGGGGACGAGCAGTACTTC.

The gene calls are TRBV30 and TRBJ1-1; possible D gene TRBD1, 6 bases. The germline V gene has CDR1 GTSNPN and CDR2 SVGIG (reference sequence). Trimming took off 4 bases at V and 0 bases at J, with 12 bases between the two ends. The CDR3 covers 14 residues. The CDR3 sequence: CAWTVGGVNTEAFF. DNA of the CDR3: TGTGCCTGGACCGTAGGGGGGGTGAACACTGAAGCTTTCTTT.

The V and J genes are TRBV29-1 and TRBJ2-3, with D maybe TRBD1 (9 bases). Germline CDR1 and CDR2: SQVTM and ANQGSEA. The V gene lost 6 bases and the J gene lost 4 bases, with 35 bases spanning the gap. This CDR3 is built from 20 residues. Written as DNA, the CDR3 is TGCAGCGTCATTCCTCATGGGACAGGGCTTAAAGCGGGAGCGGCAGATACGCAGTATTTT. Protein: CSVIPHGTGLKAGAADTQYF.

This clone has more than one count but fewer than ten. The gene calls are TRBV7-9 and TRBJ1-1; D remains unclear. The CDR3 is 13 amino acids. Germline values: CDR1 SEHNR, CDR2 FQNEAQ (reference sequence). V was pared by 4 bases and J by 6 bases, with 12 bases between. CDR3 coding DNA: TGTGCCAGCAGCTCCCGCGGTGGCGCTGAAGCTTTCTTT. Amino acid sequence: CASSSRGGAEAFF.

The chain uses TRBV30 and TRBJ1-3, with a tentative D call TRBD1 (6 bases). Germline-derived CDR1 and CDR2 are GTSNPN and SVGIG (reference sequence). This CDR3 is built from 13 residues. Trimming took off 1 base at V and 5 bases at J, with 9 bases between the two ends. The CDR3 nucleotides read TGTGCCTGGAGTGGGACAGCCAGAAACACCATATATTTT. Protein product: CAWSGTARNTIYF.

The chain combines TRBV7-9 with TRBJ2-7; D not certain. The germline CDR1 and CDR2 sequences are SEHNR and FQNEAQ (reference sequence). The CDR3 consists of 13 residues. Trimming removed 1 base from V and 7 bases from J, with 11 bases in between. CDR3 protein: CASSLEVFGEQYF. CDR3 sequence (DNA): TGTGCCAGCAGCTTAGAAGTCTTTGGGGAGCAGTACTTC.

The CDR3 DNA follows: TGTGCCAGCAGCCCCCGGTTCCTATGGGACAGGGGGTTTATTGAGCAGTTCTTC. It specifies CASSPRFLWDRGFIEQFF. This chain joins TRBV14 and TRBJ2-1; 11 positions agree with TRBD1. Losses at the gene ends were 4 bases for V and 9 bases for J; bases not matched to a gene: 17. The CDR3 contains 18 residues. Germline V CDR1 and CDR2: SGHDN, FVKESK.

The gene calls are TRBV15 and TRBJ1-4, with D unresolved. V was trimmed by 0 bases and J by 8 bases, leaving 7 bases between them. This CDR3 spans 13 amino acids. The germline V gene encodes CDR1 LNHNV and CDR2 YYDKDF (reference sequence). CDR3 nucleotides: TGTGCCACCAGCAGAGATTTCCGAGAAAAACTGTTTTTT. Translation gives CATSRDFREKLFF.

The CDR3 region has the DNA TGTGCCTGGATAGGGTGGAGCGGTCATGGCTACACCTTC. This sequence encodes CAWIGWSGHGYTF. The rearrangement links TRBV30 to TRBJ1-2, with unresolved D. This CDR3 spans 13 amino acids. V lost 4 bases, J lost 6 bases, and 15 bases lay in between. Per germline, CDR1 GTSNPN and CDR2 SVGIG (reference sequence).